The sequence of this T cell receptor beta chain was determined in a study of shared clonotypes between healthy human individuals (dated by TCRdb to the early 2020s). Broadly, across the study: The cohort included three men and a couple of women between 18 and 49 years of age. To increase sequencing depth and limit assay-specific biases, different laboratories used diverse techniques to prepare libraries and sequence TCR repertoires. Blood TCR repertoires of roughly five healthy adults were deeply sequenced to estimate repertoire size and the extent of clonotype sharing between individuals. For each donor, CD4 naive and CD4 memory were each given three plates, CD8 naive was given two plates, and CD8 memory was given one plate. Leukapheresis yielded between about 0.9 and 8.9 billion PBMCs per donor. Paper-wide results and their limitations: The small number of donors limited the genetic and exposure-history diversity represented. When several donors were compared, the shared fraction of clonotypes was roughly 5% for naive CD4, over 3% for naive CD8, roughly 2.3% for memory CD4, and under 0.5% for memory CD8. Only blood was sampled, and tissue TCR repertoires likely differ from those in blood. Higher generation probabilities were observed for clonotypes shared by all four sorted-subset donors than for non-shared clonotypes. Even with the large sequencing depth, rarefaction of the sorted-subset datasets indicated that sequencing was incomplete. Based on pairwise subsampling, the degree of clonotype sharing among donors was expected to be affected by sequencing depth. Naive subsets generally had larger estimated clonotype richness than memory subsets.

Using the deep immunoSEQ assay, multiplex PCR amplified TCR CDR3 regions from genomic DNA. Genomic DNA extracted from each cell subset was distributed evenly over all wells of several immunoSEQ 96-well plates, and each plate served as one replicate. For sorted subsets, each replicate PCR was loaded with around 200 ng genomic DNA, equivalent to some 31,000 T cell genomes. The purified libraries were quantified using a Qubit 3.0 fluorometer, sized with a Bioanalyzer 2100, and then quantified again using the KAPA Library Quantification kit. Each immunoSEQ 96-well plate was sequenced on its own single-read 150-cycle Illumina NextSeq 550 flow cell. In the original analysis: Because only junctional sequences without quality scores were contained in the immunoSEQ output, filtering matching that applied to full-length reads could not be performed. Sequences were annotated with PyIR, a Python wrapper for IgBLAST v1.9, using IMGT germline references to assign V/J genes and CDR3. Reads were removed for weak V/J assignments (E-value above 1e-6), missing CDR3, stop codons, out-of-frame junctions, or ambiguous translated residues. V3J clonotypes were defined as sequences sharing the same inferred V gene, J gene, and CDR3 amino acid sequence. Percentage overlap between repertoires was computed as shared unique clonotypes divided by the size of the smaller repertoire. Richness of each repertoire was evaluated using RTK rarefaction, the Chao1 estimator, and Recon v2.1 estimates of unobserved clonotypes. Generation probabilities for all TCRbeta clonotypes obtained by the gDNA method from several donors were computed using OLGA. Held by TCRdb, this immuneACCESS table contains in-frame sequences only and omits some clones. Under half of the omission traces to an unresolved V gene where checked; the cause of the rest is unknown. The V and J calls and clone size are taken from that table; D and trimming were inferred from the DNA. In all, the sample holds around 1,000,000 clones, and roughly 80% of those were seen once. About 0.94% of the sample rests with the top ten.

Healthy HIV-negative adults with no recently reported acute infections or vaccinations were included as donors. Every donor was a Caucasian adult residing in Nashville, Tennessee, USA. Magnetic negative selection was used to enrich CD4+ T cells, after which naive cells were positively selected on CD45RA and the negative fraction became the memory subset. Blood was obtained by leukapheresis, after which PBMCs were separated by Ficoll-Histopaque density gradient centrifugation and cryopreserved in liquid nitrogen vapor phase. Analytical flow cytometry was used to check the purity and quantity of every magnetically sorted T cell population. Genomic DNA was isolated from each sorted fraction and quantified by UV absorbance on a Nanodrop 2000c. As for this clone: Its antigen target is currently unknown. Base qualities are not at hand, and no much larger clone is one base apart.

The receptor comes from a young man in good health. Some clones in this sample may be carry-over from other donors' samples. Sequenced: memory CD4+ T cells from PBMCs. The sample's cell subset or site label, in plain terms: CD45RA-negative fraction.

The DNA is TGCGCCAGCAGCTTGGGACAGGGCGGAAACATTCAGTACTTC. Translation gives CASSLGQGGNIQYF. This sequence uses TRBV5-1 and TRBJ2-4, and 7 junction bases match TRBD1. From the germline V gene, CDR1 is SGHRS and CDR2 is YFSETQ. V is pruned by 0 bases and J by 6 bases, leaving 3 bases of the junction without a gene match. The CDR3 starts with the cysteine, ends with the phenylalanine, and has 14 residues. Of all the DNA, just the CDR3 is kept, 42 bases in frame from base 1.